The clone carrying this T cell receptor beta chain has only a few counts. The antigen is unknown. Trimming took off 3 bases at V and 5 bases at J, with 14 bases between the two ends. The CDR3 is 16 residues long. Germline lookup yields CDR1 SGHTA and CDR2 FQGTGA. This specimen belongs to a study of T-cell memory formation after mild COVID-19. Study-level information: The study found TCR clusters largely donor specific.

Study observations and caveats: Contracting clones from day 15 to 85 showed balanced CD4/CD8; later expanders favored CD4+. Some clones that responded turned up in pre-infection memory, which suggests that cross-reactive memory joined in. CD4+ contracting clones lay mainly in CM and EM, CD8+ ones in EMRA.

TCRdb called the 5' RACE reads again in MiXCR, with one record for every CDR3 protein. The sample yields around 470,000 distinct CDR3 sequences, around 20% seen once. V usage is TRBV7-3 and J usage is TRBJ1-6; D not resolved. This clonotype was sampled from an adult woman who had mild COVID-19 (a few samples of this study predate the infection). Cell type and time point are not known. Material: PBMCs or a T cell subset sorted from them (not recorded which). The CDR3 region is CASSLMSRTDNSPLHF. For the CDR3, the DNA is TGTGCCAGCAGCTTGATGTCTAGGACGGATAATTCACCCCTCCACTTT.